A single sample gave rise to the 13 T cell receptor beta chains below, sequenced in a study of cytomegalovirus exposure and HLA in healthy donors (dated by TCRdb to about 2017). Receptors were amplified or captured by the immunoSEQ multiplex PCR assay. The multiplex PCR relied on a mix of 60 forward primers for TCR Vbeta segments and 13 reverse primers for TCR Jbeta segments. TCRdb provides this immuneACCESS table in a form limited to in-frame rearrangements. Some clones are lacking; in checked studies, under half of them reflect an unresolved V gene, and why the rest are absent is not known. Across this sample there are approximately 140,000 clones, with 80% to 85% seen only once. The top ten hold 1% to 1.5% of the sample. Sequenced sample: PBMCs. These receptors came from a male donor in good health and CMV-seropositive.

The chain couples TRBV29-1 to TRBJ2-3, with TRBD1 as a possible D gene (5 bases). In germline, CDR1 is SQVTM, CDR2 ANQGSEA. The CDR3 runs 14 residues. Trimming stripped 2 bases from V and 4 bases from J, with 13 bases between. CDR3 DNA sequence: TGCAGCGTTGAAAAAGGGGTCGGCGCAGATACGCAGTATTTT. It codes for CSVEKGVGADTQYF.

This rearrangement joins TRBV11-2 to TRBJ2-1, with 7 nucleotides matching TRBD2. Looked up from germline, CDR1 is SGHAT and CDR2 is FQNNGV. The trim removed 4 bases at V and 6 bases at J, leaving 15 bases unmatched. CDR3 length equals 17 residues. CDR3 in amino acids: CASSSRWVAGAGNEQFF. The CDR3 nucleotides are TGTGCCAGCAGCTCCCGATGGGTGGCGGGAGCGGGCAATGAGCAGTTCTTC.

The V gene is TRBV11-2, the J gene TRBJ1-2; maybe TRBD1 (5 bases). This CDR3 comprises 14 residues. The germline V gene has CDR1 SGHAT and CDR2 FQNNGV. Trimming pared 4 bases from V and 7 bases from J, leaving 16 bases between. CDR3 sequence (DNA): TGTGCCAGCAGCTCCTCCCGGGGAGGGGCTGGCTACACCTTC. The encoded protein is CASSSSRGGAGYTF.

V and J are TRBV7-9 and TRBJ2-1; D remains ambiguous. The CDR3 loop spans 14 amino acids. Germline V gene lookup returns CDR1 SEHNR and CDR2 FQNEAQ (reference sequence). Trimming shortened V by 2 bases and J by 6 bases, and 11 bases separated the two germline ends. Written as DNA, the CDR3 is TGTGCCAGCAGCTTACCCACGGTCTTCAATGAGCAGTTCTTC. It encodes CASSLPTVFNEQFF.

The gene calls are TRBV5-1 and TRBJ2-7, with 9 bases that match TRBD1. The V gene's germline CDR1 is SGHRS and CDR2 YFSETQ. The CDR3 length is 17 residues. J lost 2 bases, V lost 4 bases, and 13 bases had no gene match. The CDR3 loop is CASSVEAPGQGTYEQYF. Written as DNA, the CDR3 is TGCGCCAGCAGCGTGGAGGCCCCGGGACAGGGAACCTACGAGCAGTACTTC.

This clone has just a few counts. The gene calls are TRBV4-1 and TRBJ1-6; no reliable D call. Per the germline V gene, CDR1 is MGHRA and CDR2 is YSYEKL. Trimming stripped 0 bases from V and 7 bases from J, with 10 bases between. The CDR3 covers 15 residues. The DNA of the CDR3 is TGCGCCAGCAGCCAAGATTTGGCACGAAATTCACCCCTCCACTTT. It specifies CASSQDLARNSPLHF.

This sequence joins TRBV19 and TRBJ2-1, with D maybe TRBD1 (6 bases). Germline V gene sequence: CDR1 LNHDA, CDR2 SQIVND (reference sequence). The V gene lost 1 base and the J gene lost 7 bases, with 14 bases spanning the gap. There are 15 residues in the CDR3. The CDR3 nucleotides read TGTGCCAGTAGTATAGGGGGTAGGGGGTTGAATGAGCAGTTCTTC. Translation: CASSIGGRGLNEQFF.

The chain joins TRBV28 to TRBJ2-7; 7 bases map to TRBD1. This CDR3 is built from 13 residues. In germline, CDR1 is MDHEN, CDR2 SYDVKM. The ends lost 6 bases at V and 4 bases at J; junction bases unmatched: 6. The CDR3 loop is CASSPDRVYEQYF. The CDR3 DNA sequence: TGTGCCAGCAGCCCCGACAGGGTGTACGAGCAGTACTTC.

This chain uses TRBV27 with TRBJ2-2; 11 bases agree with TRBD2. The germline V gene encodes CDR1 MNHEY and CDR2 SMNVEV (reference sequence). The CDR3 totals 16 residues. The J segment lost 6 bases and the V segment lost 7 bases, leaving 10 bases of the junction unmatched. The CDR3 region is CASKLIAGGPSGELFF. DNA for the CDR3: TGTGCCAGCAAACTGATAGCGGGAGGGCCCTCCGGGGAGCTGTTTTTT.

This clone was counted between two and nine times. The J gene is TRBJ1-4, the V gene TRBV14; the D gene is possibly TRBD1 (5 bases). CDR1 and CDR2 (germline): SGHDN, FVKESK. V lost 4 bases to trimming and J lost 4 bases, with 10 bases between them. The CDR3 length is 14 residues. For the CDR3, the DNA is TGTGCCAGCAGCCGGGGCAGACTTAATGAAAAACTGTTTTTT. Translation: CASSRGRLNEKLFF. The variable domain in full, with the rest retrieved from reference TRBV14 and TRBJ1-4, is EAGVTQFPSHSVIEKGQTVTLRCDPISGHDNLYWYRRVMGKEIKFLLHFVKESKQDESGMPNNRFLAERTGGTYSTLKVQPAELEDSGVYFCASSRGRLNEKLFFGSGTQLSVL.

The J gene is TRBJ2-3, the V gene TRBV19; possibly TRBD2 for D (5 bases). The length of the CDR3 is 13 residues. Germline values: CDR1 LNHDA, CDR2 SQIVND (reference sequence). V was shortened by 3 bases and J by 6 bases, with 10 bases between the two germline ends. The CDR3 protein is CASSIDTRDTQYF. The CDR3 coding sequence is TGTGCCAGTAGTATCGATACTAGGGATACGCAGTATTTT.

This chain connects TRBV9 to TRBJ2-1; the D gene is possibly TRBD1 (5 bases). The CDR3 length is 16 residues. V was shortened by 0 bases and J by 0 bases, with 10 bases between the two germline ends. The germline V gene has CDR1 SGDLS and CDR2 YYNGEE. CDR3 in DNA: TGTGCCAGCAGCGTAGCGGCAGACAGCTCCTACAATGAGCAGTTCTTC. Encoded protein: CASSVAADSSYNEQFF.

The chain links TRBV6-1 to TRBJ2-2; tentative D call: TRBD1 (5 bases). The ends were cut back, 6 bases at V and 4 bases at J, with 9 bases in the middle. Germline V lookup: CDR1 MNHNS, CDR2 SASEGT. CDR3 length: 13 residues. The CDR3 nucleotides are TGTGCCAGCAGCCCCCAGGGCACCGGGGAGCTGTTTTTT. It codes for CASSPQGTGELFF.